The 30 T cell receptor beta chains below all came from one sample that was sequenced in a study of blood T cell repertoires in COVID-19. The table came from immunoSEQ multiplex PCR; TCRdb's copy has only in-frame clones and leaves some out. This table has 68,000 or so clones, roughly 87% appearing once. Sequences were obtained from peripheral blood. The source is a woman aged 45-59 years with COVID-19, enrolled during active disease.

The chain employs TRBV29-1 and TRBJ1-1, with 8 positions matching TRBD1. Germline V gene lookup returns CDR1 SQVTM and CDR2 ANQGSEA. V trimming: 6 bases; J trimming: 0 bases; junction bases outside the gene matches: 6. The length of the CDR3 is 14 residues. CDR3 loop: CSVNLQGVNTEAFF. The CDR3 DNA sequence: TGCAGCGTCAACCTACAGGGGGTGAACACTGAAGCTTTCTTT.

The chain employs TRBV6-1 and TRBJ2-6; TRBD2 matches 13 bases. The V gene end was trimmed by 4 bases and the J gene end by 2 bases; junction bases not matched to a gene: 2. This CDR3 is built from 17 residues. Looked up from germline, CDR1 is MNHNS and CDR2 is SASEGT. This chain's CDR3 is CASSAGTSGTGANVLTF. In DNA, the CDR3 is TGTGCCAGCAGTGCGGGGACTAGCGGGACTGGGGCCAACGTCCTGACTTTC.

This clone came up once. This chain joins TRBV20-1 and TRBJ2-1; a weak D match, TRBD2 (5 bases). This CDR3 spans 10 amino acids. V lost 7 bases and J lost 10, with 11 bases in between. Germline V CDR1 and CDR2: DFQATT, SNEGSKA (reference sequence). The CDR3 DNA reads TGCAGTGTTCAGAGCGGCGAGCAGTTCTTC. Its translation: CSVQSGEQFF.

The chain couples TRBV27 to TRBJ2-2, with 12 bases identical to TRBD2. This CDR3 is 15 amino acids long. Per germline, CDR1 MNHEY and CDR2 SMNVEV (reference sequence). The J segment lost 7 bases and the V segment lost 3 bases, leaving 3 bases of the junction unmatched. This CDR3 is CASSFLAGGLGELFF. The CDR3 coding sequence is TGTGCCAGCAGTTTCCTAGCGGGAGGGCTCGGGGAGCTGTTTTTT.

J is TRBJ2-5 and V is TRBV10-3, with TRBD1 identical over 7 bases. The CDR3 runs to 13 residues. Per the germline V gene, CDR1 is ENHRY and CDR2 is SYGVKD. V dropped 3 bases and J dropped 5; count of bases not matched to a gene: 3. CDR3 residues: CAISDTGVETQYF. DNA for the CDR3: TGTGCCATCAGTGACACAGGGGTGGAGACCCAGTACTTC.

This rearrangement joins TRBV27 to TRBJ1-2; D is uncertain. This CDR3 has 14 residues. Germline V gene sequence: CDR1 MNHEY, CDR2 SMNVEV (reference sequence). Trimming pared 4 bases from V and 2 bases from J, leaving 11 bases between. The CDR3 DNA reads TGTGCCAGCAGTTCGAGAGAGATGAACTATGGCTACACCTTC. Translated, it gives CASSSREMNYGYTF.

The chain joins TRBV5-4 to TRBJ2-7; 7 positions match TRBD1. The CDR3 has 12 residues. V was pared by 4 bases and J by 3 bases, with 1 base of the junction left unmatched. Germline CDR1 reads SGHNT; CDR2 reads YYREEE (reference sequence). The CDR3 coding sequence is TGTGCCAGCAGCCGGACAGGCTACGAGCAGTACTTC. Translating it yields CASSRTGYEQYF. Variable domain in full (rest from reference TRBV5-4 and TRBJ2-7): ETGVTQSPTHLIKTRGQQVTLRCSSQSGHNTVSWYQQALGQGPQFIFQYYREEENGRGNFPPRFSGLQFPNYSSELNVNALELDDSALYLCASSRTGYEQYFGPGTRLTVT.

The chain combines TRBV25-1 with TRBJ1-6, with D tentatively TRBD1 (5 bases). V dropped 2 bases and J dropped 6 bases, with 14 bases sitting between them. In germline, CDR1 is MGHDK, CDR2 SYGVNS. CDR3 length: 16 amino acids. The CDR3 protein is CASSENRKGLNSPLHF. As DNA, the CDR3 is TGTGCCAGCAGTGAAAATAGGAAGGGGCTTAATTCACCCCTCCACTTT. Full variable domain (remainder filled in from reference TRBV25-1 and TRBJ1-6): EADIYQTPRYLVIGTGKKITLECSQTMGHDKMYWYQQDPGMELHLIHYSYGVNSTEKGDLSSESTVSRIRTEHFPLTLESARPSHTSQYLCASSENRKGLNSPLHFGNGTRLTVT.

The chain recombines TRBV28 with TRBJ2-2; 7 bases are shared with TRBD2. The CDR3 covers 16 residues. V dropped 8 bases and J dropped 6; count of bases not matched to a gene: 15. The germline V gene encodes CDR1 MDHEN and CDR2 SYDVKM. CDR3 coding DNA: TGTGCCAGCTCCCTCTCTTGGGAGGGCCTGGCCGGGGAGCTGTTTTTT. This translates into CASSLSWEGLAGELFF.

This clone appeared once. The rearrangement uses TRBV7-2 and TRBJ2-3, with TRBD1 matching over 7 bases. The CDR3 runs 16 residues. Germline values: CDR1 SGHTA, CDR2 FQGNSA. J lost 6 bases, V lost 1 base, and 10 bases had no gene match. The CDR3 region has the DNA TGTGCCAGCAGCTTAGGTCCCCCTCAGACAGGGGATACGCAGTATTTT. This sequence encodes CASSLGPPQTGDTQYF.

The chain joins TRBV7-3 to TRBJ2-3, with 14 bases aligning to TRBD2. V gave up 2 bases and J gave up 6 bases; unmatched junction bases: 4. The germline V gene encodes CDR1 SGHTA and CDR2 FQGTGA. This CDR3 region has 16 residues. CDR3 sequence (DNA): TGTGCCAGCAGCTTAGGACTAGCGGGAGGTCAGGATACGCAGTATTTT. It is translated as CASSLGLAGGQDTQYF.

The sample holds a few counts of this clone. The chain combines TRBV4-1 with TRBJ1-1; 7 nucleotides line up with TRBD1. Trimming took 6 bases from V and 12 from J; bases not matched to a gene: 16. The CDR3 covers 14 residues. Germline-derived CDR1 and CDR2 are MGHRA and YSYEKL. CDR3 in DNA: TGCGCCAGCAGGCCTATCGGCGGGGACAGCATCTCTTTCTTT. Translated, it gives CASRPIGGDSISFF.

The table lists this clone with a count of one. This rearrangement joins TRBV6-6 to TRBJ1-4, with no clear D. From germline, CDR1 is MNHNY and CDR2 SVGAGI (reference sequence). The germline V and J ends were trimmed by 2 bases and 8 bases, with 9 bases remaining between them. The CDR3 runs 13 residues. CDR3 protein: CASSYRDPEKLFF. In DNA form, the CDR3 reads TGTGCCAGCAGTTACCGGGATCCGGAAAAACTGTTTTTT.

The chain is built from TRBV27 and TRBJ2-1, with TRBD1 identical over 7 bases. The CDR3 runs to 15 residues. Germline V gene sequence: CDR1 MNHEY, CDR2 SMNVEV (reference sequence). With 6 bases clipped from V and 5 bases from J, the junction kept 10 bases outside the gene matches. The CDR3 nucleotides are TGTGCCAGCAGGCAATATGGGACAGACAACAATGAGCAGTTCTTC. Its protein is CASRQYGTDNNEQFF.

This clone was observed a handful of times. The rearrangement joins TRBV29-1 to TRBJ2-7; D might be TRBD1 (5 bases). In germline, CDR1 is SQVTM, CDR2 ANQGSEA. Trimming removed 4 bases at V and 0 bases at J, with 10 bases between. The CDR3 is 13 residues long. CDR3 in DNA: TGCAGCGTTGTCGGACACGGCTCCTACGAGCAGTACTTC. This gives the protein CSVVGHGSYEQYF.

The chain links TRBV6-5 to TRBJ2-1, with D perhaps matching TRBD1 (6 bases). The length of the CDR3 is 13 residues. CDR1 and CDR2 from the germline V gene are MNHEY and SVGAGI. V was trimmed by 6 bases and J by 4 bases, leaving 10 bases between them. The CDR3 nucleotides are TGTGCCAGCAGACAAACAGGGTACAATGAGCAGTTCTTC. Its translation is CASRQTGYNEQFF.

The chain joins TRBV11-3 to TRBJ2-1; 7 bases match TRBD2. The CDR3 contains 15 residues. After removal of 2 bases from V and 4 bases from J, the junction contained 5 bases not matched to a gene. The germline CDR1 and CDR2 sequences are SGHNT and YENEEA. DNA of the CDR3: TGTGCCAGCAGCTTAACGGGAGGCTCATACAATGAGCAGTTCTTC. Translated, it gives CASSLTGGSYNEQFF.

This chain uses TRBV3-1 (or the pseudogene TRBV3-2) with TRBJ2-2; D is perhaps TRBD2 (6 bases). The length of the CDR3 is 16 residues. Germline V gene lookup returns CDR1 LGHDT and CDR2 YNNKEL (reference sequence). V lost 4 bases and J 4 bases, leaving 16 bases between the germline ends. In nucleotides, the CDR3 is TGTGCCAGCAGCCTACCGGGGGTAGCGGTCACCGGGGAGCTGTTTTTT. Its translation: CASSLPGVAVTGELFF.

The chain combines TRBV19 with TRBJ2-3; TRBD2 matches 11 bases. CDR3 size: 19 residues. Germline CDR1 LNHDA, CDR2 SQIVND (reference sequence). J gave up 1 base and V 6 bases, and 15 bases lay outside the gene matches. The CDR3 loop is CASRRSTSGIGRGTDTQYF. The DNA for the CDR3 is TGTGCCAGTAGACGATCGACTAGCGGGATTGGGCGAGGCACAGATACGCAGTATTTT.

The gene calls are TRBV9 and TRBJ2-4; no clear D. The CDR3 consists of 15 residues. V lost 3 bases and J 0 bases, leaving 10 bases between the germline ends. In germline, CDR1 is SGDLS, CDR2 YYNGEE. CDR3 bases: TGTGCCAGCAGCGCAAACTTGTTAGCCAAAAACATTCAGTACTTC. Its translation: CASSANLLAKNIQYF. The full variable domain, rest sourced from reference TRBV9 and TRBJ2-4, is DSGVTQTPKHLITATGQRVTLRCSPRSGDLSVYWYQQSLDQGLQFLIQYYNGEERAKGNILERFSAQQFPDLHSELNLSSLELGDSALYFCASSANLLAKNIQYFGAGTRLSVL.

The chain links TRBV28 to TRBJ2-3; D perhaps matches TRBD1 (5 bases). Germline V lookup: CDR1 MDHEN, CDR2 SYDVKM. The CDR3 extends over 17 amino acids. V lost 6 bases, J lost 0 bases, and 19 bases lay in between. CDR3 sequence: CASRQGKQELSTDTQYF. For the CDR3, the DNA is TGTGCCAGCAGACAAGGCAAACAGGAGCTCAGCACAGATACGCAGTATTTT. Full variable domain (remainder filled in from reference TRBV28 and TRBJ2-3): DVKVTQSSRYLVKRTGEKVFLECVQDMDHENMFWYRQDPGLGLRLIYFSYDVKMKEKGDIPEGYSVSREKKERFSLILESASTNQTSMYLCASRQGKQELSTDTQYFGPGTRLTVL.

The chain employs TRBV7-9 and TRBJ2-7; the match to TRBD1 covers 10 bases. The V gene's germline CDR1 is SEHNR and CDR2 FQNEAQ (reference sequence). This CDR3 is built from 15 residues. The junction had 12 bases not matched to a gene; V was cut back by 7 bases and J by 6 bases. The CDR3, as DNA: TGTGCCAGCACCTCAGGCGGGACAGGGGTTCGCGAGCAGTACTTC. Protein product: CASTSGGTGVREQYF.

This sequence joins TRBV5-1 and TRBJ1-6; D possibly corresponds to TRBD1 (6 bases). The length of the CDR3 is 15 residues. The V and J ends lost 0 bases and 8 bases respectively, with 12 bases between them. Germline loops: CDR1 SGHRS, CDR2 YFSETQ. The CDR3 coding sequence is TGCGCCAGCAGCTTGGAAGGGAACAGGGATTCACCCCTCCACTTT. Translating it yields CASSLEGNRDSPLHF.

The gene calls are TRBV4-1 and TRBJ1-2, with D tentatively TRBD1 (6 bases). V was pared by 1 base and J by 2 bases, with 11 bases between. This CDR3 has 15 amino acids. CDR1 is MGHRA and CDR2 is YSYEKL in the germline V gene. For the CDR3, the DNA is TGCGCCAGCAGCCAAGCGCAGGGGCCGAACTATGGCTACACCTTC. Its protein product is CASSQAQGPNYGYTF.

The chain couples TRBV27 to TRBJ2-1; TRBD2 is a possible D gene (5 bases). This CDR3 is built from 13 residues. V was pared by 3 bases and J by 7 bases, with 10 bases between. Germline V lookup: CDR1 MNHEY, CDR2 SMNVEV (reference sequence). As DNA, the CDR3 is TGTGCCAGCAGTTTTGTGGGGAGAAATGAGCAGTTCTTC. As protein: CASSFVGRNEQFF.

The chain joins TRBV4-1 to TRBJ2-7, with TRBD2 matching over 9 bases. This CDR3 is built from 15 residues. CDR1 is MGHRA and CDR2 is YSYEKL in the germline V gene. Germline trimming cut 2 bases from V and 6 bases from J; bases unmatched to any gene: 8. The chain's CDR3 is CASSQLIAGAFEQYF. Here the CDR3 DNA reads TGCGCCAGCAGCCAATTGATAGCGGGAGCGTTCGAGCAGTACTTC.

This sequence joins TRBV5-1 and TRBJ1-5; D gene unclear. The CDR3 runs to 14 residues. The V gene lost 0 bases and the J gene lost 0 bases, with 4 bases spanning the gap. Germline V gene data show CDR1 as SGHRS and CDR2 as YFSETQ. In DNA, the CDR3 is TGCGCCAGCAGCTTGGCGGGTAGCAATCAGCCCCAGCATTTT. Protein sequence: CASSLAGSNQPQHF.

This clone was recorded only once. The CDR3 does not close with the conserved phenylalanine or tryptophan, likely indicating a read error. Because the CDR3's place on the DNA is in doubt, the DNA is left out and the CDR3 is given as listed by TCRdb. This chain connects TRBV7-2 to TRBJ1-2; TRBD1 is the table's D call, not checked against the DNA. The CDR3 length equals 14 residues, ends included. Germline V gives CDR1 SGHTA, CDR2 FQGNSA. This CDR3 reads CASSSLDRDGKTYG.

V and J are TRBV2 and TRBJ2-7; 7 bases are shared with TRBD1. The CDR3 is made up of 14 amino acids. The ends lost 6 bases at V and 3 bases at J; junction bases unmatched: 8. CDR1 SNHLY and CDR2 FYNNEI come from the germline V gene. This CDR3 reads CASRVLDRDYEQYF. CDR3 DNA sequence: TGTGCCAGCAGAGTCCTCGACAGGGACTACGAGCAGTACTTC. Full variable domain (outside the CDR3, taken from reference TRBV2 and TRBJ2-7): EPEVTQTPSHQVTQMGQEVILRCVPISNHLYFYWYRQILGQKVEFLVSFYNNEISEKSEIFDDQFSVERPDGSNFTLKIRSTKLEDSAMYFCASRVLDRDYEQYFGPGTRLTVT.

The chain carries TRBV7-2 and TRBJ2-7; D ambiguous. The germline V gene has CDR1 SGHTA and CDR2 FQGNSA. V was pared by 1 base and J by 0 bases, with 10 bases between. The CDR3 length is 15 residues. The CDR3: CASSLDTGYSYEQYF. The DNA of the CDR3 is TGTGCCAGCAGCTTAGATACGGGTTACTCCTACGAGCAGTACTTC.